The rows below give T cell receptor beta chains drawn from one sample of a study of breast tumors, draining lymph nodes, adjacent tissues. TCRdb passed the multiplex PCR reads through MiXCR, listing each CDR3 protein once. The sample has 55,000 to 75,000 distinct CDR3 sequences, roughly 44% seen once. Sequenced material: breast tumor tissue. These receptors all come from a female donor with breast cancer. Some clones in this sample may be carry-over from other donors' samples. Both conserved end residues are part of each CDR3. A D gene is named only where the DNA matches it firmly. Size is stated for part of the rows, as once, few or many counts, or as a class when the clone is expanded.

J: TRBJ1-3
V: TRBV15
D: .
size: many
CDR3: CATSRDSGSGNTIYF
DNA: TGTGCCACCAGCAGAGATTCCGGGTCTGGAAACACCATATATTTT

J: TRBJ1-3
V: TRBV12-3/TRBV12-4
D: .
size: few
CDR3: CASSTSGTIYF
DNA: TGTGCCAGCAGTACGAGTGGCACCATATATTTT

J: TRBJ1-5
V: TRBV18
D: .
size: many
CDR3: CASSPWEKGQPQHF
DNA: TGTGCCAGCTCACCATGGGAAAAGGGCCAGCCCCAGCATTTT

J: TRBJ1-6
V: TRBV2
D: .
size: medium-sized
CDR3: CASSGRNSENSPLHF
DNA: TGTGCCAGCAGCGGTAGGAACAGCGAAAATTCACCCCTCCACTTT

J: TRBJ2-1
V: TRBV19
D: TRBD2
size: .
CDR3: CASRVAGSPYNEQFF
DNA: TGTGCCAGTAGAGTAGCGGGAAGTCCCTACAATGAGCAGTTCTTC

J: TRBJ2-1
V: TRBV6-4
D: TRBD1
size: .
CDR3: CASSPGTGVYNERFF
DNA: TGTGCCAGCAGCCCGGGGACAGGGGTCTACAATGAGCGGTTCTTC

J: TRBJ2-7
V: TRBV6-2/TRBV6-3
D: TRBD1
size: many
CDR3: CASTLGGTGKMEQYF
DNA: TGTGCCAGCACCCTAGGCGGGACAGGGAAAATGGAGCAGTACTTC

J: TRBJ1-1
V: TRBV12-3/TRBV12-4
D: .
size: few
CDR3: CASSLWANTEAFF
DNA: TGTGCCAGCAGTTTGTGGGCGAACACTGAAGCTTTCTTT

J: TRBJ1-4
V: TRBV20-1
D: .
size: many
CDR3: CSARTVPNEKLFF
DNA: TGCAGTGCTCGGACAGTTCCTAATGAAAAACTGTTTTTT

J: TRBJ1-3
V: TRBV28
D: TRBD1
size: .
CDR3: CASSRAGQPYSGNTIYF
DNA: TGTGCCAGCAGCCGAGCGGGACAGCCGTACTCTGGAAACACCATATATTTT

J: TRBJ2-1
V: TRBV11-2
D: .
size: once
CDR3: CASSPGRGSYNEQFF
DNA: TGTGCCAGCAGCCCAGGGAGGGGGTCCTACAATGAGCAGTTCTTC

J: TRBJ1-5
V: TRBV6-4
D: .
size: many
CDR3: CASSDPRAGNQPQHF
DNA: TGTGCCAGCAGTGACCCCCGCGCGGGGAATCAGCCCCAGCATTTT

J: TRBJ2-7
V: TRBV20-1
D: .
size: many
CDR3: CSARIAGSGEQYF
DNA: TGCAGTGCTAGAATAGCCGGGAGTGGCGAGCAGTACTTC

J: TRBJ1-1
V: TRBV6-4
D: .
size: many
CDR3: CASPGDLNTEAFF
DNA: TGTGCCAGTCCCGGAGACTTGAACACTGAAGCTTTCTTT

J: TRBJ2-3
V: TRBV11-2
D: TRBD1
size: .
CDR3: CASSPRQGETDTQYF
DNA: TGTGCCAGCAGCCCACGACAGGGGGAAACAGATACGCAGTATTTT

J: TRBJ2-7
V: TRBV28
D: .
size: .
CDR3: CASSPLARPHYEQYF
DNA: TGTGCCAGCAGCCCCCTTGCCCGGCCCCACTACGAGCAGTACTTC

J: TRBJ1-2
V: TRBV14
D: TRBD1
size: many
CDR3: CASSQAGTGKNGYTF
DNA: TGTGCCAGCAGCCAAGCCGGGACAGGGAAAAATGGCTACACCTTC

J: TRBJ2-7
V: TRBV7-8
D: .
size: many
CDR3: CASSVGASYEQYF
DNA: TGTGCCAGCAGCGTAGGGGCCTCCTACGAGCAGTACTTC

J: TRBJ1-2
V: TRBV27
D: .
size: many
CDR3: CAIRVRGPPCLTF
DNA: TGTGCCATTCGGGTTCGGGGACCGCCATGTCTCACCTTC

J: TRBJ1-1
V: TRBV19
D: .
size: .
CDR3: CASSVIPGQRNTEAFF
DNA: TGTGCCAGTTCGGTTATTCCGGGACAAAGGAACACTGAAGCTTTCTTT

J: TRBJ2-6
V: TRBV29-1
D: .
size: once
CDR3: CSVGTGGNVLTF
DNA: TGCAGCGTTGGGACCGGGGGCAACGTCCTGACTTTC

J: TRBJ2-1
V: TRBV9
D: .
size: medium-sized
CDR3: CASSAGTSSYNEQFF
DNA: TGTGCCAGCAGCGCCGGGACGAGCTCCTACAATGAGCAGTTCTTC

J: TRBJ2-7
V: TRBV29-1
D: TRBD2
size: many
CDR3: CSASSGVSHEQYF
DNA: TGCAGCGCCTCTAGCGGGGTATCCCACGAGCAGTACTTC

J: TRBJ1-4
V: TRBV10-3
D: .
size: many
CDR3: CAISEGGAEKLFF
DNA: TGTGCCATCAGTGAAGGGGGGGCTGAAAAACTGTTTTTT

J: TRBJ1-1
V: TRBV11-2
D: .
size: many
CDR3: CASSFGQLNTEAFF
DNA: TGTGCCAGCAGCTTTGGACAATTGAACACTGAAGCTTTCTTT

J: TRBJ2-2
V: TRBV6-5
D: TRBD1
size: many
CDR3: CASTRGQGTGELFF
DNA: TGTGCCAGCACCCGCGGACAGGGAACCGGGGAGCTGTTTTTT

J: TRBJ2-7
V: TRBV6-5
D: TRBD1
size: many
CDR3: CASSRGQGTYEQYF
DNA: TGTGCCAGCAGCCGAGGACAGGGTACCTACGAGCAGTACTTC

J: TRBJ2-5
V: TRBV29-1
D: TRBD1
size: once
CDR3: CSATGTGGETQYF
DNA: TGCAGCGCAACCGGGACAGGGGGAGAGACCCAGTACTTC